One sample yielded the 27 T cell receptor beta chains listed below, sequenced in a study of blood T cell repertoires in COVID-19. Method: immunoSEQ multiplex PCR; TCRdb's copy keeps in-frame clones and lacks some. The sample has under 200,000 clones, approximately 82% seen once. The sequenced sample was PBMCs or T cells enriched from blood (not recorded which). These TCRs come from a woman between 50 and 59 years old who had recovered from COVID-19.

The CDR3: CAITPGGDRYGYTF. In DNA, the CDR3 is TGTGCCATCACCCCGGGAGGGGACCGCTATGGCTACACCTTC. The genes are TRBV10-3 and TRBJ1-2, with D possibly being TRBD1 (5 bases). V shed 7 bases and J shed 4 bases, with 16 bases lying between them. This CDR3 has 14 residues. Germline CDR1 reads ENHRY; CDR2 reads SYGVKD.

This clone showed up many times. This chain uses TRBV21-1 with TRBJ1-2. TRBV21-1 corresponds to a pseudogene. The length of the CDR3 is 13 residues. The CDR3 DNA sequence: TGTGCCACACGACCATCCCGAGGGCACGGCTACACCTTC. The encoded protein is CATRPSRGHGYTF.

This chain connects TRBV2 to TRBJ2-5; 7 nucleotides line up with TRBD1. The CDR3 is made up of 15 amino acids. Looked up from germline, CDR1 is SNHLY and CDR2 is FYNNEI. Trimming removed 6 bases from V and 6 bases from J; junction bases left unmatched: 13. CDR3 region: CASSLPDRAVKTQYF. The DNA of the CDR3 is TGTGCCAGCAGCTTACCCGACAGGGCGGTGAAGACCCAGTACTTC.

In this sample, this clone turned up a few times. V usage is TRBV5-4 and J usage is TRBJ1-2; D is unclear. CDR3 size: 12 residues. Germline-derived CDR1 and CDR2 are SGHNT and YYREEE (reference sequence). The V end was cut by 3 bases, the J end by 0 bases, with 3 bases between. The CDR3 is CASSSSNYGYTF. In DNA form, the CDR3 reads TGTGCCAGCAGCTCCTCTAACTATGGCTACACCTTC.

This clone was found a few times. The genes are TRBV27 and TRBJ1-5; D may be TRBD1 (5 bases). V was clipped by 2 bases and J by 7 bases, with 12 bases between them. This CDR3 has 14 residues. Germline V gene lookup returns CDR1 MNHEY and CDR2 SMNVEV (reference sequence). The CDR3 sequence is CASSLKGKGQPQHF. The CDR3, as DNA: TGTGCCAGCAGTTTAAAAGGGAAGGGGCAGCCCCAGCATTTT.

The chain uses TRBV30 and TRBJ1-5; D is perhaps TRBD1 (6 bases). This CDR3 is built from 14 residues. In germline, CDR1 is GTSNPN, CDR2 SVGIG (reference sequence). V was cut by 1 base and J by 9 bases, with 16 bases left in between. The CDR3 DNA reads as TGTGCCTGGAGTGAGGACAGCGTTTCAAGGCCCCAGCATTTT. Translating it yields CAWSEDSVSRPQHF.

V and J are TRBV3-1 (or the pseudogene TRBV3-2) and TRBJ2-5; tentative D call: TRBD2 (6 bases). The CDR3 length is 13 residues. V was trimmed by 4 bases and J by 5 bases, leaving 11 bases between them. Germline V CDR1 and CDR2: LGHDT, YNNKEL (reference sequence). The CDR3 bases are TGTGCCAGCAGCCCCCGGGCGGGGGAGACCCAGTACTTC. Translating gives CASSPRAGETQYF.

The table lists this clone with a count of one. J is TRBJ2-3 and V is TRBV7-9; D uncertain. V was shortened by 5 bases and J by 4 bases, with 7 bases between the two germline ends. From germline, CDR1 is SEHNR and CDR2 FQNEAQ (reference sequence). The CDR3 runs 12 residues. The DNA for the CDR3 is TGTGCCAGCAGCACATATTCAGATACGCAGTATTTT. This encodes CASSTYSDTQYF.

The chain combines TRBV19 with TRBJ1-1, with D possibly being TRBD1 (5 bases). Germline V CDR1 and CDR2: LNHDA, SQIVND (reference sequence). This CDR3 contains 13 residues. Trimming stripped 10 bases from V and 8 bases from J, with 20 bases between. CDR3 residues: CATSGDWSKEAFF. The CDR3 DNA reads TGTGCCACCTCGGGGGACTGGTCTAAGGAAGCTTTCTTT. Combining the CDR3 with reference TRBV19 and TRBJ1-1 gives the whole variable domain DGGITQSPKYLFRKEGQNVTLSCEQNLNHDAMYWYRQDPGQGLRLIYYSQIVNDFQKGDIAEGYSVSREKKESFPLTVTSAQKNPTAFYLCATSGDWSKEAFFGQGTRLTVV.

The genes are TRBV6-5 and TRBJ2-1, with TRBD1 matching 8 bases. The V segment lost 3 bases and the J segment 6 bases; nucleotides outside the gene matches: 10. Germline loops: CDR1 MNHEY, CDR2 SVGAGI. CDR3 length: 16 amino acids. The DNA of the CDR3 is TGTGCCAGCAGTTATGGACAGGGACCTATTACCAATGAGCAGTTCTTC. Translation: CASSYGQGPITNEQFF.

This clone was recorded once. The chain recombines TRBV27 with TRBJ1-1; TRBD1 agrees at 9 bases. The germline gives CDR1 MNHEY, CDR2 SMNVEV (reference sequence). V lost 0 bases and J lost 0; bases outside the gene matches: 2. The CDR3 has 16 amino acids. The CDR3 sequence is CASSLSGQGMNTEAFF. In DNA, the CDR3 is TGTGCCAGCAGTTTATCGGGACAGGGAATGAACACTGAAGCTTTCTTT.

The V gene is TRBV29-1, the J gene TRBJ2-6; D remains ambiguous. Trimming left V 4 bases short and J 0 bases short, with 10 bases between. The CDR3 is made up of 15 amino acids. CDR1 SQVTM and CDR2 ANQGSEA come from the germline V gene. CDR3 residues: CSVGGVGSGANVLTF. The CDR3 DNA follows: TGCAGCGTTGGCGGTGTGGGCTCTGGGGCCAACGTCCTGACTTTC.

This clone was observed a few times. The chain employs TRBV4-3 and TRBJ2-3, with D perhaps matching TRBD2 (6 bases). Between the trimmed V and J ends, which lost 2 bases and 5 bases, there was a span of 26 bases. CDR1 LGHNA and CDR2 YSLEER come from the germline V gene. The CDR3 totals 19 residues. For the CDR3, the DNA is TGCGCCAGCAGCCAAACCCGGGTGTATGTGGGAGGCCTTGGAGATACGCAGTATTTT. This gives the protein CASSQTRVYVGGLGDTQYF.

The sample holds a few counts of this clone. The chain carries TRBV27 and TRBJ2-3, with 10 bases lining up with TRBD2. Trimming cost V 6 bases and J 9 bases; bases outside gene matches: 18. The CDR3 extends over 17 amino acids. In germline, CDR1 is MNHEY, CDR2 SMNVEV (reference sequence). The CDR3 here is CASRPQAERGGPQTQYF. The CDR3 DNA reads TGTGCCAGCAGGCCCCAGGCGGAGCGGGGGGGCCCGCAAACGCAGTATTTT.

The V gene is TRBV18, the J gene TRBJ1-5; 11 positions match TRBD1. V was clipped by 5 bases and J by 0 bases; unmatched bases: 3. Germline V gene lookup returns CDR1 KGHSH and CDR2 LQKENI. The CDR3 sequence is 16 residues long. Here the CDR3 reads CASSGDRGNSNQPQHF. DNA of the CDR3: TGTGCCAGCTCAGGGGACAGGGGGAATAGCAATCAGCCCCAGCATTTT.

This clone has only a few counts. The rearrangement uses TRBV27 and TRBJ1-2; 7 bases map to TRBD1. CDR3 length: 14 residues. The V gene's germline CDR1 is MNHEY and CDR2 SMNVEV (reference sequence). Unmatched junction bases numbered 7, after V lost 5 bases and J lost 4 bases. The CDR3, as DNA: TGTGCCAGCAGTGCCCTAGGGGGCTCCTATGGCTACACCTTC. Protein: CASSALGGSYGYTF.

A few counts support this clone. The chain recombines TRBV28 with TRBJ1-5; TRBD1 aligns across 7 bases. Germline V gives CDR1 MDHEN, CDR2 SYDVKM. V gave up 5 bases and J gave up 4 bases; unmatched junction bases: 8. The CDR3 is 15 residues long. The CDR3 loop is CASSREGAGNQPQHF. DNA for the CDR3: TGTGCCAGCAGTAGAGAGGGGGCTGGTAATCAGCCCCAGCATTTT.

This clone has just a few counts. The rearrangement joins TRBV3-1 (or the pseudogene TRBV3-2) to TRBJ1-2; 10 bases map to TRBD1. The germline CDR1 and CDR2 sequences are LGHDT and YNNKEL (reference sequence). This CDR3 is built from 14 residues. Trimming cost V 4 bases and J 8 bases; bases outside gene matches: 7. CDR3 amino acids: CASSRTGGVGGYTF. The DNA of the CDR3 is TGTGCCAGCAGCCGGACAGGGGGGGTGGGAGGCTACACCTTC.

In its sample, this clone was seen once. The chain couples TRBV12-2 to TRBJ2-3; TRBD2 was called by the table and not checked on the DNA. TRBV12-2 represents a pseudogene. This CDR3 contains 19 residues. CDR3 sequence: CASRLGLGTSGGLTDTQYF. The CDR3 DNA follows: TGTGCAAGTCGCTTAGGTTTGGGGACTAGCGGGGGCCTCACAGATACGCAGTATTTT.

The V gene is TRBV4-1, the J gene TRBJ2-7; D might be TRBD2 (7 bases). The V gene's germline CDR1 is MGHRA and CDR2 YSYEKL. V was trimmed by 0 bases and J by 8 bases, leaving 17 bases between them. This CDR3 spans 15 amino acids. In nucleotides, the CDR3 is TGCGCCAGCAGCCAAGAGGGGGCATGGGAGGGGCAGCAGTACGTC. Its translation: CASSQEGAWEGQQYV.

The V gene is TRBV7-6, the J gene TRBJ2-2; D is uncertain. The CDR3 sequence is 13 residues long. Germline CDR1 reads SGHVS; CDR2 reads FNYEAQ. The V and J ends lost 1 base and 6 bases respectively, with 6 bases between them. As DNA, the CDR3 is TGTGCCAGCAGCTTAGTACTCCCCGGGGAGCTGTTTTTT. Translating gives CASSLVLPGELFF.

The rearrangement joins TRBV3-1 (or the pseudogene TRBV3-2) to TRBJ1-2; weak D call: TRBD1 (6 bases). Germline V gene lookup returns CDR1 LGHDT and CDR2 YNNKEL (reference sequence). The CDR3 covers 14 residues. Trimming stripped 0 bases from V and 8 bases from J, with 13 bases between. CDR3 bases: TGTGCCAGCAGCCAAGATAGGGGGGGCAGGGGCTACACCTTC. Its protein is CASSQDRGGRGYTF.

The V call is TRBV24-1, the J call TRBJ2-5; 11 nucleotides match TRBD1. CDR3 length: 16 residues. J gave up 5 bases and V 4 bases, and 8 bases lay outside the gene matches. Germline V lookup: CDR1 KGHDR, CDR2 SFDVKD. CDR3 DNA sequence: TGTGCCACCAGTGAAGGACAGGGGGCCTTCCTGGAGACCCAGTACTTC. Translation: CATSEGQGAFLETQYF.

The CDR3 protein is CASSQRLAEATGELFF. Written as DNA, the CDR3 is TGTGCCAGCTCACAACGACTAGCGGAGGCCACCGGGGAGCTGTTTTTT. The chain is built from TRBV18 and TRBJ2-2, with 9 bases fitting TRBD2. This CDR3 spans 16 amino acids. In germline, CDR1 is KGHSH, CDR2 LQKENI. V lost 4 bases, J lost 4 bases, and 7 bases stayed unmatched.

V is TRBV6-5 and J is TRBJ1-1; no reliable D call. The CDR3 consists of 14 residues. Germline V lookup: CDR1 MNHEY, CDR2 SVGAGI. The germline V and J ends were trimmed by 7 bases and 0 bases, with 12 bases remaining between them. In DNA, the CDR3 is TGTGCCAGCATTAGAGGTCCGATGAACACTGAAGCTTTCTTT. This codes for CASIRGPMNTEAFF.

The chain recombines TRBV28 with TRBJ2-3; tentative D call: TRBD2 (6 bases). The CDR3 covers 16 residues. Germline CDR1 and CDR2: MDHEN and SYDVKM. The germline V and J ends were trimmed by 8 bases and 0 bases, with 18 bases remaining between them. The CDR3: CASVSPGGLSTDTQYF. Here the CDR3 DNA reads TGTGCCAGCGTTTCCCCCGGGGGTCTAAGCACAGATACGCAGTATTTT.

Only one count was recorded for this clone. The rearrangement links TRBV28 to TRBJ1-4; no clear D gene. Germline V lookup: CDR1 MDHEN, CDR2 SYDVKM. Trimming left V 5 bases short and J 5 bases short, with 9 bases between. CDR3 length equals 13 residues. The CDR3 sequence: CASSLEINEKLFF. The CDR3 coding sequence is TGTGCCAGCAGTCTCGAGATAAATGAAAAACTGTTTTTT.